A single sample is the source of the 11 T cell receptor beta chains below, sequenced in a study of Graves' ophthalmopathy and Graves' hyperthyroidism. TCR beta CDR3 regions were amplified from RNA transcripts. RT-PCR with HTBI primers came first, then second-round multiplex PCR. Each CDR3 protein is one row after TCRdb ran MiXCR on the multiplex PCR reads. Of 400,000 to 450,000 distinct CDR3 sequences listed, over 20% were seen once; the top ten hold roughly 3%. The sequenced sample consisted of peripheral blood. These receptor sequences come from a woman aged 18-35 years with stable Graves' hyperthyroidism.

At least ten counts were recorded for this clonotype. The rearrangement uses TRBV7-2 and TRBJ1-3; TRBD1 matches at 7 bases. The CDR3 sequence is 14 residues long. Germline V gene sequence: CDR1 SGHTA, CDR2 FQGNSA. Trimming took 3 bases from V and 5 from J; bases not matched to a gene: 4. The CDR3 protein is CASSFRQGRNTIYF. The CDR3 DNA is TGTGCCAGCAGCTTCCGACAGGGAAGAAACACCATATATTTT.

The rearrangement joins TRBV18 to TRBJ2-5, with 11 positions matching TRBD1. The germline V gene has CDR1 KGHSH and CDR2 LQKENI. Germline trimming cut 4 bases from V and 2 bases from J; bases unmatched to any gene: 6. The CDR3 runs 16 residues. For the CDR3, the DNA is TGTGCCAGCTCACTCCGGGACAGGGGGAGGCAAGAGACCCAGTACTTC. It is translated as CASSLRDRGRQETQYF.

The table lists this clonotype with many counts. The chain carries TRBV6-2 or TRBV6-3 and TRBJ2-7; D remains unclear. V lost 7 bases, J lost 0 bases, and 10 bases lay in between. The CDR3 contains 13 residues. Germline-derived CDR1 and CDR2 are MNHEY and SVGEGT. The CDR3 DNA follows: TGTGCCAGCACACGCCGGAGCTCCTACGAGCAGTACTTC. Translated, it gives CASTRRSSYEQYF.

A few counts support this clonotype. CDR3 in amino acids: CASSNPGLRMTKNIQYF. The CDR3 DNA follows: TGTGCCAGCAGTAACCCGGGGCTCAGAATGACCAAAAACATTCAGTACTTC. The V gene is TRBV28, the J gene TRBJ2-4; D is possibly TRBD1 or TRBD2 (5 bases each). Between the trimmed V and J ends, which lost 5 bases and 2 bases, there was a span of 19 bases. Germline assignment: CDR1 MDHEN and CDR2 SYDVKM. CDR3 size: 17 residues.

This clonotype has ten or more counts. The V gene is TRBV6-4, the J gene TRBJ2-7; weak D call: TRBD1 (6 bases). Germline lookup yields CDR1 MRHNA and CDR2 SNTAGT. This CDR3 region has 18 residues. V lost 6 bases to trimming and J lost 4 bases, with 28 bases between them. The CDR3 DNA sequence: TGTGCCAGCAGCTCGGCCCGGGACAAAGGGTCGGTGGGATACGAGCAGTACTTC. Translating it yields CASSSARDKGSVGYEQYF.

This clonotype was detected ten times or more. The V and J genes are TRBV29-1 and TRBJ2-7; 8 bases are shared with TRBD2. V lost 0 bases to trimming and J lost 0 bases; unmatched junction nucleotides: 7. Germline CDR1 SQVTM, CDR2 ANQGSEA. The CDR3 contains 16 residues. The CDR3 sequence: CSVEDPSGSGSYEQYF. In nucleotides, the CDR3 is TGCAGCGTTGAAGATCCAAGCGGGAGTGGCTCCTACGAGCAGTACTTC.

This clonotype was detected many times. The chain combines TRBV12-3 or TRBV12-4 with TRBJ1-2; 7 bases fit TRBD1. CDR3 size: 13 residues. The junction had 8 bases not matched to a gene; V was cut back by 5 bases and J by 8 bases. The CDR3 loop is CASSPRGGTGYTF. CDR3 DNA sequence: TGTGCCAGCAGTCCCAGGGGGGGCACGGGCTACACCTTC.

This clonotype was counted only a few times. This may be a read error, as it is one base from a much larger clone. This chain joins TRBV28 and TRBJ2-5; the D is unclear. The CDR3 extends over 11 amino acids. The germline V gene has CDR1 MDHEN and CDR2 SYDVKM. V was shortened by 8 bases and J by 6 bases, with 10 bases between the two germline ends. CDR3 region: CASFAAKTQYF. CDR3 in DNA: TGTGCCAGCTTCGCGGCAAAGACCCAGTACTTC.

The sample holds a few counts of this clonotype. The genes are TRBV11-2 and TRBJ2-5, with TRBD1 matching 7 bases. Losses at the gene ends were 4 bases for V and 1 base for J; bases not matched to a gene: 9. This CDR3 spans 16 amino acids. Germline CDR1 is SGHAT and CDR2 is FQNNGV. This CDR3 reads CASSSTGTESQETQYF. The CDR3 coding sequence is TGTGCCAGCAGCTCAACCGGGACAGAGAGCCAAGAGACCCAGTACTTC.

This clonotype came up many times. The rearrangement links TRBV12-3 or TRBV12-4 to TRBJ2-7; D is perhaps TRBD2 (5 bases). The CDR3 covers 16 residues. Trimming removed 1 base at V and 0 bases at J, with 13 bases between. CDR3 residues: CASSLVRLKNSYEQYF. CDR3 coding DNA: TGTGCCAGCAGTTTAGTCAGACTAAAAAACTCCTACGAGCAGTACTTC.

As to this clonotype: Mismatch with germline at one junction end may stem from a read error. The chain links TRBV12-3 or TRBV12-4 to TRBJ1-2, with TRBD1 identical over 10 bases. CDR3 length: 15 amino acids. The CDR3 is CASRLTGGGIYGYTF. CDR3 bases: TGTGCCAGCCGTTTGACAGGGGGCGGGATCTATGGCTACACCTTC.